The clone carrying this T cell receptor beta chain was counted many times. The use of a sample-barcoded 5' primer and a J-beta primer mix characterized a second PCR of roughly 6 to 11 cycles. TCRdb re-analysed the 5' RACE reads in MiXCR, keeping a single row per CDR3 protein. Of 650,000 or so distinct CDR3 sequences in the sample, more than 45% were seen once. The data are from a study of blood T cells in healthy people across ages. Trimming pared 2 bases from V and 6 bases from J, leaving 8 bases between. In germline, CDR1 is GTSNPN, CDR2 SVGIG (reference sequence). This CDR3 has 11 amino acids. Sequenced material: blood. The receptor's source is a woman aged 80 or older in good health. This chain connects TRBV30 to TRBJ2-7, with D uncertain. CDR3 DNA: TGTGCCTGGAGTAGAACCAGCGAGCAGTACTTC. It specifies CAWSRTSEQYF.